The rows below give T cell receptor beta chains drawn from one sample of a study of cytomegalovirus exposure and HLA in healthy donors. Measured with immunoSEQ multiplex PCR; TCRdb has only the in-frame clones, and not every one. The sample includes about 160,000 clones, roughly 83% of them seen just once. Input material: PBMCs. These receptors all come from a man younger than 45 in good health and CMV-seronegative. Each CDR3 is given with its conserved first and last residue. A D gene is named only where the DNA matches it firmly.

d_gene: TRBD2; j_gene: TRBJ2-3; v_gene: TRBV10-3; CDR3aa: CAISDAASGTDTQYF; CDR3nt: TGTGCCATCAGTGACGCGGCTAGCGGGACAGATACGCAGTATTTT
d_gene: TRBD2; j_gene: TRBJ2-3; v_gene: TRBV6-1; CDR3aa: CASSGASLVPGLAGQDTQYF; CDR3nt: TGTGCCAGCAGTGGGGCATCATTGGTACCCGGACTAGCGGGACAAGATACGCAGTATTTT
d_gene: TRBD2; j_gene: TRBJ2-7; v_gene: TRBV30; CDR3aa: CAWSVWAGELPYEQYF; CDR3nt: TGTGCCTGGAGTGTATGGGCGGGAGAACTTCCCTACGAGCAGTACTTC
d_gene: TRBD2; j_gene: TRBJ2-1; v_gene: TRBV4-2; CDR3aa: CASSQEISGGARNEQFF; CDR3nt: TGTGCCAGCAGCCAAGAGATTAGCGGGGGGGCCCGAAATGAGCAGTTCTTC
d_gene: .; j_gene: TRBJ2-7; v_gene: TRBV6-1; CDR3aa: CASSVVTGSSYEQYF; CDR3nt: TGTGCCAGCAGCGTCGTGACGGGGAGCTCCTACGAGCAGTACTTC
d_gene: .; j_gene: TRBJ2-7; v_gene: TRBV4-2; CDR3aa: CASSQVGSAASYEQYF; CDR3nt: TGTGCCAGCAGCCAAGTCGGCAGCGCGGCCTCCTACGAGCAGTACTTC
d_gene: TRBD1; j_gene: TRBJ1-4; v_gene: TRBV11-3; CDR3aa: CASRRTGGTEKLFF; CDR3nt: TGTGCCAGCAGACGGACAGGGGGAACTGAAAAACTGTTTTTT
d_gene: TRBD1; j_gene: TRBJ1-2; v_gene: TRBV18; CDR3aa: CASSPRTGADYGYTF; CDR3nt: TGTGCCAGCTCACCAAGGACAGGGGCCGACTATGGCTACACCTTC
d_gene: TRBD2; j_gene: TRBJ2-3; v_gene: TRBV25-1; CDR3aa: CASSAGLAGLADTQYF; CDR3nt: TGTGCCAGCAGTGCGGGACTAGCGGGGCTGGCAGATACGCAGTATTTT
d_gene: .; j_gene: TRBJ2-7; v_gene: TRBV2; CDR3aa: CASSEEVASYEQYF; CDR3nt: TGTGCCAGCAGTGAGGAGGTGGCCTCCTACGAGCAGTACTTC
d_gene: .; j_gene: TRBJ2-7; v_gene: TRBV10-3; CDR3aa: CAISESRGSGSYEQYF; CDR3nt: TGTGCCATCAGTGAGTCGAGAGGGTCCGGATCCTACGAGCAGTACTTC
d_gene: .; j_gene: TRBJ1-3; v_gene: TRBV9; CDR3aa: CASSVAGDGNTIYF; CDR3nt: TGTGCCAGCAGCGTAGCAGGGGACGGAAACACCATATATTTT
d_gene: .; j_gene: TRBJ1-5; v_gene: TRBV4-2; CDR3aa: CASSQEFRSTRALGQPQHF; CDR3nt: TGTGCCAGCAGCCAAGAATTCCGTTCTACGAGGGCTTTAGGTCAGCCCCAGCATTTT
d_gene: .; j_gene: TRBJ2-6; v_gene: TRBV7-2; CDR3aa: CASSLAHSGANVLTF; CDR3nt: TGTGCCAGCAGCTTAGCCCACTCTGGGGCCAACGTCCTGACTTTC